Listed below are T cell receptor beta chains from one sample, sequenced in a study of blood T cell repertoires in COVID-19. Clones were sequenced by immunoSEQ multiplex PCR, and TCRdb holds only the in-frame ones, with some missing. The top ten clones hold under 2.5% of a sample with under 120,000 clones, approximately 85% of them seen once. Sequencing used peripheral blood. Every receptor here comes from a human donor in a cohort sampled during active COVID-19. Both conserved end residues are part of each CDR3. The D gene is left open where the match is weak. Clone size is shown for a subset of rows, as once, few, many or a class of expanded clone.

CDR3: CASSSGLAGGPGETQYF
DNA: TGTGCCAGCAGTTCTGGACTAGCGGGGGGGCCGGGAGAGACCCAGTACTTC
D: TRBD2
V: TRBV6-2/TRBV6-3
J: TRBJ2-5
size: .

CDR3: CASSPIQGWSETQYF
DNA: TGTGCCAGCAGTCCAATACAGGGGTGGTCGGAGACCCAGTACTTC
D: TRBD1
V: TRBV28
J: TRBJ2-5
size: .

CDR3: CASSLKVGDEKLFF
DNA: TGTGCCAGCAGCCTCAAGGTCGGGGATGAAAAACTGTTTTTT
D: .
V: TRBV7-2
J: TRBJ1-4
size: .

CDR3: CASSPSMGRTGGYTF
DNA: TGTGCCAGCAGTCCTTCTATGGGGAGGACAGGGGGCTACACCTTC
D: TRBD1
V: TRBV2
J: TRBJ1-2
size: .

CDR3: CASTRGAARITEAFF
DNA: TGCGCCAGCACTCGCGGGGCCGCGCGAATCACTGAAGCTTTCTTT
D: .
V: TRBV5-1
J: TRBJ1-1
size: .

CDR3: CATEPPDRYQPQHF
DNA: TGTGCCACCGAACCACCCGACAGATATCAGCCCCAGCATTTT
D: .
V: TRBV28
J: TRBJ1-5
size: once

CDR3: CASSQLGTGGWGYTF
DNA: TGTGCCAGCAGCCAGCTAGGGACAGGGGGCTGGGGCTACACCTTC
D: TRBD1
V: TRBV3-1/TRBV3-2
J: TRBJ1-2
size: .

CDR3: CASSSTGGLYGYTF
DNA: TGTGCCAGCAGCTCGACAGGGGGCCTCTATGGCTACACCTTC
D: TRBD1
V: TRBV5-6
J: TRBJ1-2
size: once

CDR3: CASRDRVRAEAFF
DNA: TGTGCCAGTAGAGACAGGGTGCGGGCTGAAGCTTTCTTT
D: TRBD1
V: TRBV19
J: TRBJ1-1
size: .

CDR3: CATSDPSTGSTEAFF
DNA: TGTGCCACCAGTGATCCATCGACAGGGTCGACTGAAGCTTTCTTT
D: TRBD1
V: TRBV24-1
J: TRBJ1-1
size: .

CDR3: CASSLMGGEETQYF
DNA: TGCGCCAGCAGCTTGATGGGGGGTGAAGAGACCCAGTACTTC
D: .
V: TRBV5-1
J: TRBJ2-5
size: .

CDR3: CASSSEALAKNIQYF
DNA: TGCGCCAGCAGCTCGGAGGCGTTAGCCAAAAACATTCAGTACTTC
D: .
V: TRBV5-1
J: TRBJ2-4
size: .

CDR3: CASSQNSGANVLTF
DNA: TGTGCCAGCAGCCAAAATTCTGGGGCCAACGTCCTGACTTTC
D: .
V: TRBV11-2
J: TRBJ2-6
size: .

CDR3: CASSQDYYEQYF
DNA: TGTGCCAGCAGCCAAGATTACTACGAGCAGTACTTC
D: .
V: TRBV3-1/TRBV3-2
J: TRBJ2-7
size: .

CDR3: CASSFGETEAFF
DNA: TGTGCCAGCAGCTTCGGGGAGACAGAAGCTTTCTTT
D: .
V: TRBV5-4
J: TRBJ1-1
size: .

CDR3: CASSGGGGWGYTF
DNA: TGTGCCAGCAGCGGAGGCGGTGGCTGGGGCTACACCTTC
D: .
V: TRBV9
J: TRBJ1-2
size: .

CDR3: CASSVASGVGQPQHF
DNA: TGTGCCAGCAGCGTAGCTTCAGGGGTAGGGCAGCCCCAGCATTTT
D: .
V: TRBV9
J: TRBJ1-5
size: .

CDR3: CASRPGQNSNQPQHF
DNA: TGTGCCAGCAGACCCGGACAGAATAGCAATCAGCCCCAGCATTTT
D: .
V: TRBV6-5
J: TRBJ1-5
size: .

CDR3: CASRGEGPQHF
DNA: TGTGCCAGTAGGGGTGAGGGGCCCCAGCATTTT
D: .
V: TRBV19
J: TRBJ1-5
size: .

CDR3: CASSLTRGADGYGYTF
DNA: TGTGCCAGTAGCCTAACCAGGGGGGCCGACGGCTATGGCTACACCTTC
D: TRBD1
V: TRBV19
J: TRBJ1-2
size: .

CDR3: CASSSPPREPKAGAFYEQFF
DNA: TGCGCCAGCAGCTCCCCTCCTCGGGAACCGAAAGCGGGAGCCTTCTATGAGCAGTTCTTC
D: TRBD2
V: TRBV5-1
J: TRBJ2-1
size: .

CDR3: CASSSRPGLAGGEQFF
DNA: TGTGCCAGCAGTTCCCGCCCGGGACTAGCGGGGGGTGAGCAGTTCTTC
D: TRBD2
V: TRBV6-6
J: TRBJ2-1
size: .

CDR3: CASRTGTGEAGANVLTF
DNA: TGTGCCAGCAGGACGGGGACAGGGGAAGCTGGGGCCAACGTCCTGACTTTC
D: TRBD1
V: TRBV9
J: TRBJ2-6
size: .

CDR3: CASREKDTGELFF
DNA: TGTGCCAGCAGGGAGAAGGACACCGGGGAGCTGTTTTTT
D: .
V: TRBV2
J: TRBJ2-2
size: .

CDR3: CASSSTSGGAQYF
DNA: TGTGCCAGCAGCTCGACTAGCGGGGGCGCCCAGTACTTC
D: TRBD2
V: TRBV7-3
J: TRBJ2-5
size: .

CDR3: CASSQNTDTQYF
DNA: TGCGCCAGCAGTCAAAACACAGATACGCAGTATTTT
D: .
V: TRBV5-1
J: TRBJ2-3
size: .

CDR3: CASSYLTSGAWEQYF
DNA: TGTGCCAGCAGTTACTTGACTAGCGGGGCGTGGGAGCAGTACTTC
D: TRBD2
V: TRBV6-5
J: TRBJ2-7
size: .

CDR3: CASRHTGTSGGGHEQYF
DNA: TGTGCAAGTCGCCACACCGGGACTAGCGGGGGGGGCCACGAGCAGTACTTC
D: .
V: TRBV12-2
J: TRBJ2-7
size: .

CDR3: CASGRGPNYGYTF
DNA: TGTGCCAGCGGCAGGGGGCCCAACTATGGCTACACCTTC
D: TRBD1
V: TRBV6-5
J: TRBJ1-2
size: .